One and the same sample provided the 7 T cell receptor beta chains below, sequenced in a study of blood T cell repertoires in COVID-19 (dated by TCRdb to about 2020). Receptor amplification or capture employed the immunoSEQ multiplex PCR assay. TCRdb's version of the immuneACCESS table is confined to in-frame rearrangements and falls short of the full clone set. An unresolved V gene accounts for under half of the shortfall where checked; the remainder is of unknown origin. The sample includes 8,400 or so clones, with 80% to 95% observed a single time. Less than 5% of the sample is held by the ten biggest clonotypes. The sequencing input was peripheral blood. The source of these receptors is a woman aged 45-65 years with active COVID-19.

V usage is TRBV7-3 and J usage is TRBJ2-7, with D maybe TRBD2 (6 bases). V dropped 3 bases and J dropped 3 bases, with 12 bases sitting between them. This CDR3 is 14 amino acids long. CDR1 SGHTA and CDR2 FQGTGA come from the germline V gene. This CDR3 is CASSLTGADYEQYF. The DNA of the CDR3 is TGTGCCAGCAGCTTGACGGGAGCTGACTACGAGCAGTACTTC.

The chain couples TRBV30 to TRBJ2-4; TRBD1 agrees at 7 bases. The CDR3 extends over 18 amino acids. Germline CDR1 GTSNPN, CDR2 SVGIG (reference sequence). V shed 3 bases, J shed 0 bases, and the junction held 14 bases outside the gene matches. The CDR3 DNA sequence: TGTGCCTGGAGACCCACGCCGGGACAGAGACTAGCCAAAAACATTCAGTACTTC. Translating it yields CAWRPTPGQRLAKNIQYF.

This chain uses TRBV10-3 with TRBJ2-7, with 9 positions matching TRBD2. Germline-derived CDR1 and CDR2 are ENHRY and SYGVKD. Trimming at V came to 7 bases and at J to 1 base, leaving 2 bases not matched to a gene. This CDR3 comprises 13 residues. CDR3 protein: CAITAGGSYEQYF. CDR3 bases: TGTGCCATCACCGCGGGAGGGTCCTACGAGCAGTACTTC.

This CDR3 reads CASSVGGELGDEQFF. The CDR3 DNA reads as TGTGCCAGCAGCGTCGGAGGAGAACTTGGGGATGAGCAGTTCTTC. This chain connects TRBV6-2 or TRBV6-3 to TRBJ2-1; a weak D match, TRBD2 (5 bases). The CDR3 spans 15 residues. Germline values: CDR1 MNHEY, CDR2 SVGEGT. V was pared by 6 bases and J by 8 bases, with 20 bases between.

V usage is TRBV2 and J usage is TRBJ1-6, with 8 bases matching TRBD1. Germline V gene lookup returns CDR1 SNHLY and CDR2 FYNNEI. The CDR3 extends over 15 amino acids. V dropped 6 bases and J dropped 9; count of bases not matched to a gene: 10. The CDR3 sequence is CASSTNRGVASPLHF. CDR3 nucleotide sequence: TGTGCCAGCAGCACCAACAGGGGGGTCGCTTCACCCCTCCACTTT.

This clone is a singleton in its sample. V gene TRBV10-3 combines with J gene TRBJ1-5; D is undetermined. Germline CDR1 is ENHRY and CDR2 is SYGVKD. The CDR3 spans 14 residues. V dropped 4 bases and J dropped 5 bases, with 12 bases sitting between them. CDR3 sequence (DNA): TGTGCCATCAGTGTAGGAGGAGATGATCAGCCCCAGCATTTT. It yields the protein CAISVGGDDQPQHF.

The gene calls are TRBV5-1 and TRBJ2-3, with D possibly matching TRBD2 (5 bases). This CDR3 spans 16 amino acids. Germline V gene sequence: CDR1 SGHRS, CDR2 YFSETQ. Trimming took 4 bases from V and 0 from J, leaving 15 bases between them. This CDR3 is CASSAGPDWSTDTQYF. In nucleotides, the CDR3 is TGCGCCAGCAGCGCTGGTCCGGACTGGAGCACAGATACGCAGTATTTT. Full variable domain (missing parts from reference TRBV5-1 and TRBJ2-3): KAGVTQTPRYLIKTRGQQVTLSCSPISGHRSVSWYQQTPGQGLQFLFEYFSETQRNKGNFPGRFSGRQFSNSRSEMNVSTLELGDSALYLCASSAGPDWSTDTQYFGPGTRLTVL.